The 6 T cell receptor beta chains in this list originate from one sample, sequenced in a study of beta chain features in type 1 diabetes. The authors reverse transcribed all of the isolated RNA, so sequencing captured expressed TCRB transcripts. TCRdb's table, derived via immunoSEQ multiplex PCR, lists solely in-frame clones and lacks some. The sample has 300,000 to 350,000 clones; 6.5% to 10% are singletons. Sequenced input: central memory CD4+ T cells from blood. The source is a woman aged 18-29 years in good health.

This rearrangement joins TRBV28 to TRBJ2-2; 8 bases line up with TRBD2. The CDR3 totals 14 residues. V was pared by 7 bases and J by 6 bases, with 7 bases of the junction left unmatched. CDR1 MDHEN and CDR2 SYDVKM come from the germline V gene. The CDR3 DNA reads as TGTGCCAGCATTGTTAGCGGGACTTCCGGGGAGCTGTTTTTT. This gives the protein CASIVSGTSGELFF.

This sequence joins TRBV4-2 and TRBJ1-2; D uncertain. The V gene lost 0 bases and the J gene lost 2 bases, with 10 bases spanning the gap. The CDR3 has 15 amino acids. Germline V gives CDR1 LGHNA, CDR2 YNFKEQ. In nucleotides, the CDR3 is TGTGCCAGCAGCCAAGATCTTGGGAGAAACTATGGCTACACCTTC. Its protein product is CASSQDLGRNYGYTF.

V and J are TRBV6-6 and TRBJ2-1, with 7 bases that match TRBD1. The J segment lost 0 bases and the V segment lost 4 bases, leaving 3 bases of the junction unmatched. The CDR3 contains 15 residues. Germline V lookup: CDR1 MNHNY, CDR2 SVGAGI (reference sequence). The CDR3 region has the DNA TGTGCCAGCAGTTTCCGGGACAGCTCCTACAATGAGCAGTTCTTC. Its translation: CASSFRDSSYNEQFF.

For the CDR3, the DNA is TGTGCCAGCACCACTACCGGTGGCTACACCTTC. It codes for CASTTTGGYTF. The chain links TRBV28 to TRBJ1-2, with D unresolved. With 7 bases removed from V and 7 bases from J, the gap between germline ends came to 10 bases. Germline-derived CDR1 and CDR2 are MDHEN and SYDVKM. This CDR3 has 11 amino acids.

This clone was picked up many times. The V and J genes are TRBV5-5 and TRBJ2-1, with a tentative D call TRBD1 (6 bases). Trimming removed 3 bases at V and 3 bases at J, with 16 bases between. This CDR3 has 16 residues. In germline, CDR1 is SGHKS, CDR2 YYEKEE (reference sequence). The CDR3 coding sequence is TGTGCCAGCAGCTGGGGTTGGGCAGGGGACTACAATGAGCAGTTCTTC. Translating gives CASSWGWAGDYNEQFF.

This clone was seen only a few times. The chain employs TRBV10-3 and TRBJ2-1, with 13 bases that match TRBD2. This CDR3 comprises 15 residues. J gave up 6 bases and V 11 bases, and 10 bases lay outside the gene matches. Germline loops: CDR1 ENHRY, CDR2 SYGVKD. The CDR3 sequence is CAAAPGTSGTNEQFF. The CDR3, as DNA: TGTGCCGCGGCTCCCGGGACTAGCGGGACCAATGAGCAGTTCTTC.